The present T cell receptor (beta chain) was sequenced within a study of blood T cell repertoires in COVID-19 (dated by TCRdb to about 2020). The study in broad terms: Collaborator samples came from the United States, Italy and Spain and covered acute and convalescent phases of COVID-19. Subjects who had been exposed to COVID-19, were actively infected with it, or had recovered from it provided the deeply sampled blood TCRbeta repertoires that made up the dataset. The repertoires were released in a freely available public database meant as a resource for research on the immune response to SARS-CoV-2. The sample metadata nearly always contained a de-identified subject ID, COVID-19 status, age in years and sex. Samples were obtained from the ongoing ImmuneRACE study (first 160 participants) and from about 1,300 subjects provided by 6 global collaborators. The prospective study material was composed of cDNA or gDNA derived from T cells, B-cell-depleted T cells, or PBMCs. Where available, HLA class I and class II types were obtained from metadata supplied by the sample provider rather than from assay-based typing.

Study-level results and caveats: How much clinical and demographic metadata was included differed by source and by participant, and the metadata was provided uncurated.

Turning to this clone: The specificity of this receptor is unknown. No much larger clone is present one base from it, and per-base qualities are unavailable.

Taken from the germline V gene (reference sequence), the CDR1 and CDR2 loops are MNHEY and SMNVEV. The cysteine opens and the phenylalanine closes a CDR3 of 14 amino acids. The entry retains the CDR3 DNA only, 42 bases that are in frame from base 1. V loses 6 bases of germline sequence and J loses 9 bases, and the interval between the two ends is 15 bases. Each collaborating institution followed its own protocols to collect whole blood in K2EDTA tubes. For TCRbeta analysis, collaborators shipped samples as frozen whole blood, isolated PBMCs, or DNA extracted from either of those sample types. The immunoSEQ Assay, a bias-controlled multiplex PCR, was used to amplify TCRbeta CDR3 regions from genomic DNA. On the study's bioinformatics: The number of nucleated cells in each sample was estimated from the amplification of reference gene primers within the assay. To quantify the absolute abundance of each unique TCRbeta CDR3 rearrangement, sequence reads were collapsed and filtered. Productive Simpson clonality was computed per sample as the square root of Simpson's diversity index over productive rearrangements. The table comes from immuneACCESS by way of TCRdb, which keeps in-frame sequences with V and J called. Part of the clones is missing from these tables; in studies checked, under half for an unresolved V gene and the rest for unknown reasons. V and J calls and clone size are as listed in that table; D and trimming were resolved from the DNA. This sample comprises approximately 140,000 clones, 85% of them detected only once. Roughly 3% of the sample belongs to the ten largest clones.

The sequencing sample was made of peripheral blood. The source of this sequence is a woman aged 40 to 55 with active or convalescent COVID-19. The V gene is TRBV27 and the J gene is TRBJ1-6, with the D gene not confidently named. The CDR3 region reads CASSPGREGSPLHF. Here is the DNA: TGTGCCAGCAGCCCGGGGAGGGAAGGTTCACCCCTCCACTTT.